This T cell receptor beta chain stems from a study of vaccination and CD4 T cells after COVID-19. CDR3 size: 13 residues. Germline V lookup: CDR1 MNHEY, CDR2 SVGAGI. V lost 2 bases and J lost 6, with 8 bases in between. Oncomine TCR Beta short-read sequencing was applied to DNA from cultured CD4+ T cells. TCRdb independently ran MiXCR on the PCR reads; one entry per CDR3 protein. This sample has about 13,000 distinct CDR3 sequences; over 45% occur once, and the top ten carry approximately 12%. The treatment denotes: 10-day PBMC culture with coronavirus spike peptide pools or control peptides (ViraFEST assay). Overall study results and limits: Rising from approximately 21 to 40, the median of SARS-CoV-2-reactive clonotypes did not change significantly.

As concerns this clonotype: Its cognate antigen is unknown.

Material for sequencing was CD4+ T cells from blood, cultured in vitro. This receptor was identified in a human donor who had recovered from COVID-19. The rearrangement joins TRBV6-5 to TRBJ1-5; D is possibly TRBD1 (6 bases). CDR3 amino acids: CASSYGGVQPQHF. In DNA form, the CDR3 reads TGTGCCAGCAGTTACGGGGGCGTTCAGCCCCAGCATTTT.